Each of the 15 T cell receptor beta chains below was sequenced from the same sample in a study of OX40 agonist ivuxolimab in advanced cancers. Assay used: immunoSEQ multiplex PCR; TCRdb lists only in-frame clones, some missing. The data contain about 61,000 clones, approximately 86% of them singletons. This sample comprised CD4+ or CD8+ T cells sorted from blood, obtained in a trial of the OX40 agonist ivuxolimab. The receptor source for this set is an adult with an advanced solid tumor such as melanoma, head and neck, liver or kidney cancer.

This CDR3 reads CAISEQGAATNEKLFF. CDR3 DNA: TGTGCCATCAGTGAGCAGGGCGCAGCAACTAATGAAAAACTGTTTTTT. The chain combines TRBV10-3 with TRBJ1-4; possible D gene TRBD1, 5 bases. Germline CDR1 is ENHRY and CDR2 is SYGVKD. The germline V and J ends were trimmed by 2 bases and 0 bases, with 10 bases remaining between them. This CDR3 spans 16 amino acids.

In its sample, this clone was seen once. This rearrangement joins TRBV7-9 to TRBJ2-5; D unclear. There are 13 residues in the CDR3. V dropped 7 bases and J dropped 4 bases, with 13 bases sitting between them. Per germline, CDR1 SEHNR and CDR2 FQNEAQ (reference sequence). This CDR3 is CASTGPSGETQYF. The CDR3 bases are TGTGCCAGCACCGGGCCCTCAGGAGAGACCCAGTACTTC.

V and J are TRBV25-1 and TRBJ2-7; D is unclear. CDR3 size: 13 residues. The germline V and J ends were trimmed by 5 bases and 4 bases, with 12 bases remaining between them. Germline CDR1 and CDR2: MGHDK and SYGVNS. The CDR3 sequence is CASSPQVEYEQYF. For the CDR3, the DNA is TGTGCCAGCAGTCCCCAGGTCGAATACGAGCAGTACTTC.

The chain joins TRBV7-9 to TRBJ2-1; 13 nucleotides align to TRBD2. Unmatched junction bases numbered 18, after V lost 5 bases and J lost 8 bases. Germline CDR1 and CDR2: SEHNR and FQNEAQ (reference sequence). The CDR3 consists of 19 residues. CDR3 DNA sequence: TGTGCCAGCAGCGACCGAACGGGACTAGCGGGACGAGCGTACCATGAGCAGTTCTTC. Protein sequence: CASSDRTGLAGRAYHEQFF.

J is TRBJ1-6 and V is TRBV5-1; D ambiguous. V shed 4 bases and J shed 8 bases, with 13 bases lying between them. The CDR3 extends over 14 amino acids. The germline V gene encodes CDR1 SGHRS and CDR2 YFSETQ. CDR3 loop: CASSQDTRDSPLHF. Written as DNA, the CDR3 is TGCGCCAGCAGCCAAGACACAAGAGATTCACCCCTCCACTTT.

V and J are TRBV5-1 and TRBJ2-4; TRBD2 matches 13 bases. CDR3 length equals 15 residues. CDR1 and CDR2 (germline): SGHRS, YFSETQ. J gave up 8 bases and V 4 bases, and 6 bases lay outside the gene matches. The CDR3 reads CASSPVGLAGDIQYF. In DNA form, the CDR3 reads TGCGCCAGCAGCCCGGTAGGACTAGCGGGAGACATTCAGTACTTC.

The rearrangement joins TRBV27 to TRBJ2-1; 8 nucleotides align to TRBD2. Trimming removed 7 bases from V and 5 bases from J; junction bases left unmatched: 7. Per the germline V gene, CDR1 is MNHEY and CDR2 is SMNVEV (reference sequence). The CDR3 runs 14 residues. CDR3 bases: TGTGCCAGCACGGGGCTAGCGGGCCACAATGAGCAGTTCTTC. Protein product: CASTGLAGHNEQFF.

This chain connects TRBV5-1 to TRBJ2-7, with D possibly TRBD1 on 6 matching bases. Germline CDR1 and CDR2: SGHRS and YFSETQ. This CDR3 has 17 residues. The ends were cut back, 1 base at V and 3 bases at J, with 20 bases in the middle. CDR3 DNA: TGCGCCAGCAGCTTGAACACCTTGTGGGGACAAAGCTACGAGCAGTACTTC. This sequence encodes CASSLNTLWGQSYEQYF.

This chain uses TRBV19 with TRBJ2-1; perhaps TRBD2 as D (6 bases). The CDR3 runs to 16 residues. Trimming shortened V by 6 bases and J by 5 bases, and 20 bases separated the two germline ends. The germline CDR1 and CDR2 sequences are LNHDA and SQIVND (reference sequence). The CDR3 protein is CASSPIRDFVDNEQFF. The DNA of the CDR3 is TGTGCCAGTAGCCCCATCCGGGACTTCGTCGACAATGAGCAGTTCTTC.

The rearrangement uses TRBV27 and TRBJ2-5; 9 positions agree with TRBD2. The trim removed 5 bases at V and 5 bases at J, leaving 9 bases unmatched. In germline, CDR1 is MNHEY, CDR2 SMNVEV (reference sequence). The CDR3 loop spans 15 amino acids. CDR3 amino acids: CASSRAGGLKETQYF. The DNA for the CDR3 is TGTGCCAGCAGTAGGGCGGGAGGGCTAAAGGAGACCCAGTACTTC.

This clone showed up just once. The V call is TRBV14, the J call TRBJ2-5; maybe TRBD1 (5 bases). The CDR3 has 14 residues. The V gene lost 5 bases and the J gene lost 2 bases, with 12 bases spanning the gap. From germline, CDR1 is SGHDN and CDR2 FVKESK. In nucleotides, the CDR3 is TGTGCCAGCAGCACAATAACAGGACAAGAGACCCAGTACTTC. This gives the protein CASSTITGQETQYF. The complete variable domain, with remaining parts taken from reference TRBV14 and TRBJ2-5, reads EAGVTQFPSHSVIEKGQTVTLRCDPISGHDNLYWYRRVMGKEIKFLLHFVKESKQDESGMPNNRFLAERTGGTYSTLKVQPAELEDSGVYFCASSTITGQETQYFGPGTRLLVL.

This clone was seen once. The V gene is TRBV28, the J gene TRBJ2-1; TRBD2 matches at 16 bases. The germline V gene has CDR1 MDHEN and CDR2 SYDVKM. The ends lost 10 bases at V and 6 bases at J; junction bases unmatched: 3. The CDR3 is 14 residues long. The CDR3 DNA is TGTGCCACGGGGACTAGCGGGAGGGTCAATGAGCAGTTCTTC. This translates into CATGTSGRVNEQFF. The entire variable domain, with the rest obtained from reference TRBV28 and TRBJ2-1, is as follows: DVKVTQSSRYLVKRTGEKVFLECVQDMDHENMFWYRQDPGLGLRLIYFSYDVKMKEKGDIPEGYSVSREKKERFSLILESASTNQTSMYLCATGTSGRVNEQFFGPGTRLTVL.

CDR3 sequence (DNA): TGTGCCAGCAGTTTACGGCGGGAAGGTCACGAGCAGTACTTC. Encoded protein: CASSLRREGHEQYF. V usage is TRBV28 and J usage is TRBJ2-7; TRBD2 might be the D (6 bases). CDR1 is MDHEN and CDR2 is SYDVKM in the germline V gene. Between the trimmed V and J ends, which lost 2 bases and 5 bases, there was a span of 13 bases. This CDR3 contains 14 residues.

The CDR3 here is CASSKFGLAEQYF. In nucleotides, the CDR3 is TGTGCCAGTAGCAAATTCGGACTAGCCGAGCAGTACTTC. This chain uses TRBV19 with TRBJ2-7; 8 bases map to TRBD2. Germline CDR1 LNHDA, CDR2 SQIVND (reference sequence). The CDR3 is 13 amino acids. The V and J ends lost 6 bases and 6 bases, in that order; junction bases with no gene match: 7.

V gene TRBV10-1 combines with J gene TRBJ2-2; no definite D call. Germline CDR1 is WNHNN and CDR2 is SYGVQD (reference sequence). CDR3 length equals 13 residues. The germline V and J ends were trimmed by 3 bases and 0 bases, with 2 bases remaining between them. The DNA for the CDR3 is TGCGCCAGCAGTGATCCGAACACCGGGGAGCTGTTTTTT. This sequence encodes CASSDPNTGELFF.